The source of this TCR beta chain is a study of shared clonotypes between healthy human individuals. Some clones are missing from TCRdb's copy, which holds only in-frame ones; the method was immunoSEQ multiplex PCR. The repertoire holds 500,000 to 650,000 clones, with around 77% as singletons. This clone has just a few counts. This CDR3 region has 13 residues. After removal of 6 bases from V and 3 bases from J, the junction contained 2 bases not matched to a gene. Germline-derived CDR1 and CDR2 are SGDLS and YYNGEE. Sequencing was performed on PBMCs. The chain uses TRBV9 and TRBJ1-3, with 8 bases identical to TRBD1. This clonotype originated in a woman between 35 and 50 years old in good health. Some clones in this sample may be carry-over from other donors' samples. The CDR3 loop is CASNGTGGNTIYF. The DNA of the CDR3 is TGTGCCAGCAACGGGACAGGTGGAAACACCATATATTTT.